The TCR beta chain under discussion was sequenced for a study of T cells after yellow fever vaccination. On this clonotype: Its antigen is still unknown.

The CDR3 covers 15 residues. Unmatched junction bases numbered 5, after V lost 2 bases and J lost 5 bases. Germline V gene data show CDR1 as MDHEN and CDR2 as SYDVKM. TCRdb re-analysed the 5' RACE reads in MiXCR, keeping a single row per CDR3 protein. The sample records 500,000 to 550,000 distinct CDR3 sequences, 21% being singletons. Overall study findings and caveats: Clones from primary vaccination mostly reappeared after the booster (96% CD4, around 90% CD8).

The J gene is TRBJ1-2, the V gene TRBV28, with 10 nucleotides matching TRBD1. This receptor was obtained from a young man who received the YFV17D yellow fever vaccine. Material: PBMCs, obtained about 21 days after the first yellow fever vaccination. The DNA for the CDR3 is TGTGCCAGCAGTTTACAGGACAGGGGGACGTATGGCTACACCTTC. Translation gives CASSLQDRGTYGYTF.